Shown below are 27 T cell receptor beta chains from a single sample sequenced in a study of T-cell memory formation after mild COVID-19. TCRdb used MiXCR to reprocess the 5' RACE reads, holding one entry per CDR3 protein. In the table there are some 110,000 distinct CDR3 sequences, roughly an eighth of which are singletons. Sequencing was carried out using PBMCs or a T cell subset sorted from them (not recorded which). These receptor sequences come from an adult woman who had mild COVID-19 (a few samples of this study predate the infection). Cell type and time point are not known.

A few counts support this clonotype. The rearrangement links TRBV15 to TRBJ2-5; maybe TRBD2 (5 bases). The CDR3 runs to 13 residues. Germline CDR1 and CDR2: LNHNV and YYDKDF (reference sequence). Between the trimmed V and J ends, which lost 5 bases and 5 bases, there was a span of 12 bases. The CDR3 nucleotides are TGTGCCACCAGCCCACTAGTCACGGAGACCCAGTACTTC. Protein: CATSPLVTETQYF.

Concerning this clonotype: The junction departs from germline at one end; a sequencing error may be responsible. The genes are TRBV4-1 and TRBJ2-3; tentative D call: TRBD1 (6 bases). The CDR3 spans 15 residues. CDR1 MGHRA and CDR2 YSYEKL come from the germline V gene. Written as DNA, the CDR3 is TGCGCCAGCAGCAAAGATTATTCAGGGGCAGATACGCAGTATTTT. This sequence encodes CASSKDYSGADTQYF.

The chain combines TRBV3-1 with TRBJ2-6, with D possibly matching TRBD2 (5 bases). The germline V gene has CDR1 LGHDT and CDR2 YNNKEL (reference sequence). V was cut by 6 bases and J by 1 base, with 10 bases left in between. This CDR3 comprises 15 residues. The CDR3 DNA sequence: TGTGCCAGCAGTGGACTGTTATCTGGGGCCAACGTCCTGACTTTC. Translating gives CASSGLLSGANVLTF.

This chain joins TRBV6-2 or TRBV6-3 and TRBJ2-5; maybe TRBD2 (6 bases). Germline V gene lookup returns CDR1 MNHEY and CDR2 SVGEGT. CDR3 length: 14 amino acids. Between the trimmed V and J ends, which lost 4 bases and 7 bases, there was a span of 16 bases. The CDR3 loop reads CASSSRRFGGTQYF. CDR3 DNA: TGTGCCAGCAGTTCGAGAAGGTTCGGGGGGACCCAGTACTTC.

The V call is TRBV5-1, the J call TRBJ1-6; 10 positions agree with TRBD1. J gave up 8 bases and V 4 bases, and 6 bases lay outside the gene matches. This CDR3 has 15 residues. Germline values: CDR1 SGHRS, CDR2 YFSETQ. DNA for the CDR3: TGCGCCAGCAGCGCACGGACAGGGGGAGATTCACCCCTCCACTTT. Its translation: CASSARTGGDSPLHF.

The table lists this clonotype with a few counts. This sequence joins TRBV7-2 and TRBJ2-1; D remains unclear. Germline lookup yields CDR1 SGHTA and CDR2 FQGNSA. This CDR3 has 14 amino acids. With 2 bases removed from V and 1 base from J, the gap between germline ends came to 6 bases. Here the CDR3 reads CASSLSDSYNEQFF. The CDR3 coding sequence is TGTGCCAGCAGCTTAAGTGATTCCTACAATGAGCAGTTCTTC.

This clonotype has just a few counts. The chain couples TRBV12-3 or TRBV12-4 to TRBJ2-7, with D possibly being TRBD1 (5 bases). The CDR3 loop spans 14 amino acids. V lost 2 bases to trimming and J lost 2 bases, with 10 bases between them. The CDR3 loop is CASSLLGRAYEQYF. The CDR3, as DNA: TGTGCCAGCAGTTTATTAGGCAGGGCCTACGAGCAGTACTTC.

This clonotype was picked up a small number of times. This rearrangement joins TRBV4-1 to TRBJ1-1, with 8 bases identical to TRBD1. The germline V gene has CDR1 MGHRA and CDR2 YSYEKL. Trimming at V came to 3 bases and at J to 1 base, leaving 1 base not matched to a gene. CDR3 size: 14 residues. The CDR3 DNA reads as TGCGCCAGCAGCCAGGACAGGGAGAACACTGAAGCTTTCTTT. Its translation: CASSQDRENTEAFF.

The J gene is TRBJ2-1, the V gene TRBV6-5; 11 bases are a match to TRBD2. The CDR3 consists of 16 residues. Trimming took 6 bases from V and 4 from J; bases not matched to a gene: 8. Germline V gives CDR1 MNHEY, CDR2 SVGAGI. The CDR3 region has the DNA TGTGCCAGCAGCCGACTACTAGCGGGAGAATACAATGAGCAGTTCTTC. Encoded protein: CASSRLLAGEYNEQFF.

This chain links TRBV13 with TRBJ1-2, with TRBD1 matching over 7 bases. The germline V gene has CDR1 PRHDT and CDR2 FYEKMQ (reference sequence). With V trimmed by 5 bases and J by 7 bases, 16 bases remained unmatched. The CDR3 runs 16 residues. The CDR3, as DNA: TGTGCCAGCAGCCTATCCGGAGAGGGGGCCGAAGGTGGCTACACCTTC. This sequence encodes CASSLSGEGAEGGYTF.

This chain links TRBV9 with TRBJ2-7; 9 nucleotides align to TRBD2. Germline V lookup: CDR1 SGDLS, CDR2 YYNGEE. The CDR3 loop spans 17 amino acids. V lost 4 bases, J lost 2 bases, and 13 bases stayed unmatched. CDR3 amino acids: CASSLGVAGDPTYEQYF. The CDR3, as DNA: TGTGCCAGCAGCTTAGGGGTAGCGGGGGACCCTACCTACGAGCAGTACTTC.

This clonotype was recorded a few times. This chain joins TRBV7-9 and TRBJ1-1, with TRBD1 as a possible D gene (5 bases). The V end was cut by 5 bases, the J end by 1 base, with 17 bases between. Germline CDR1 is SEHNR and CDR2 is FQNEAQ (reference sequence). This CDR3 contains 16 residues. This chain's CDR3 is CASSQAGGYKNTEAFF. DNA for the CDR3: TGTGCCAGCAGCCAGGCTGGGGGATACAAGAACACTGAAGCTTTCTTT.

The chain couples TRBV23-1 to TRBJ2-7, with a possible D match to TRBD2 (5 bases). TRBV23-1 is labeled an ORF, and its function is uncertain. Between the trimmed V and J ends, which lost 2 bases and 6 bases, there was a span of 11 bases. CDR3 length: 13 amino acids. CDR3 sequence reads: CASSQPGSTEQYF. The CDR3, as DNA: TGCGCCAGCAGTCAACCGGGATCAACCGAGCAGTACTTC.

The V and J genes are TRBV7-8 and TRBJ1-5; 7 bases align to TRBD1. Germline loops: CDR1 SGHVS, CDR2 FQNEAQ. The CDR3 runs to 15 residues. The trim removed 1 base at V and 1 base at J, leaving 1 base unmatched. CDR3 protein: CASSLGQGSNQPQHF. The CDR3 region has the DNA TGTGCCAGCAGCTTAGGACAGGGCAGCAATCAGCCCCAGCATTTT.

This clonotype was found a few times. V usage is TRBV9 and J usage is TRBJ2-3; 8 bases match TRBD2. V dropped 3 bases and J dropped 3; count of bases not matched to a gene: 6. Germline CDR1 is SGDLS and CDR2 is YYNGEE. This CDR3 is 15 amino acids long. The CDR3 loop reads CASSGSGSGTDTQYF. The CDR3 nucleotides are TGTGCCAGCAGCGGGAGCGGGAGCGGGACAGATACGCAGTATTTT.

This chain uses TRBV9 with TRBJ2-7, with 7 bases lining up with TRBD2. Germline CDR1 and CDR2: SGDLS and YYNGEE. The V segment lost 0 bases and the J segment 2 bases; nucleotides outside the gene matches: 5. The CDR3 has 15 residues. The CDR3 nucleotides are TGTGCCAGCAGCGTAGCTTCTAGCGGAACCTACGAGCAGTACTTC. Translated: CASSVASSGTYEQYF.

The genes are TRBV12-3 or TRBV12-4 and TRBJ1-3, with a possible D match to TRBD1 (5 bases). The CDR3 covers 16 residues. V was cut by 6 bases and J by 0 bases, with 15 bases left in between. The CDR3 loop reads CASSLWGEYSGNTIYF. CDR3 DNA sequence: TGTGCCAGCAGCCTCTGGGGGGAATACTCTGGAAACACCATATATTTT.

The CDR3 sequence: CASSLVTSGPNYEQYF. The CDR3 bases are TGTGCCAGCAGCTTAGTTACTAGCGGACCCAACTACGAGCAGTACTTC. The rearrangement uses TRBV11-2 and TRBJ2-7, with 8 positions matching TRBD2. CDR3 length equals 16 residues. Per the germline V gene, CDR1 is SGHAT and CDR2 is FQNNGV. After removal of 1 base from V and 3 bases from J, the junction contained 8 bases not matched to a gene.

The chain employs TRBV7-9 and TRBJ2-1; D is perhaps TRBD1 (5 bases). Germline assignment: CDR1 SEHNR and CDR2 FQNEAQ (reference sequence). V lost 8 bases to trimming and J lost 0 bases, with 11 bases between them. The CDR3 contains 14 residues. The CDR3 is CASLTASSYNEQFF. DNA of the CDR3: TGTGCCAGCCTGACAGCGAGCTCCTACAATGAGCAGTTCTTC.

Only a few counts were recorded for this clonotype. The chain combines TRBV9 with TRBJ1-1; TRBD1 aligns across 10 bases. Germline loops: CDR1 SGDLS, CDR2 YYNGEE. J was trimmed by 4 bases and V by 4 bases; bases with no gene match: 7. The CDR3 contains 15 residues. The CDR3 protein is CASSTPDRGLTEAFF. The CDR3 bases are TGTGCCAGCAGCACACCTGACAGGGGGCTCACTGAAGCTTTCTTT.

The chain carries TRBV29-1 and TRBJ2-2; 13 bases fit TRBD2. The CDR3 loop spans 19 amino acids. V lost 5 bases, J lost 4 bases, and 16 bases stayed unmatched. Germline CDR1 SQVTM, CDR2 ANQGSEA. CDR3 coding DNA: TGCAGCGTTTCCTCCGGACTAGCGGGAGAGCCACTGATCACCGGGGAGCTGTTTTTT. It specifies CSVSSGLAGEPLITGELFF.

This clonotype qualifies as medium-sized. The genes are TRBV7-6 and TRBJ2-1; 14 nucleotides align to TRBD2. The CDR3 is 14 residues long. Trimming at V came to 8 bases and at J to 8 bases, leaving 5 bases not matched to a gene. Per germline, CDR1 SGHVS and CDR2 FNYEAQ. The CDR3 sequence is CASQGTSGGDEQFF. The CDR3 coding sequence is TGTGCCAGCCAAGGGACTAGCGGGGGCGATGAGCAGTTCTTC.

This clonotype came up many times. V is TRBV5-6 and J is TRBJ2-7; 7 nucleotides line up with TRBD1. CDR1 and CDR2 (germline): SGHDT, YYEEEE. V gave up 4 bases and J gave up 6 bases; unmatched junction bases: 7. CDR3 size: 13 residues. DNA for the CDR3: TGTGCCAGCAGCCAGACAGGGCCATCCGAGCAGTACTTC. This gives the protein CASSQTGPSEQYF.

In this sample, this clonotype turned up a few times. The gene calls are TRBV9 and TRBJ2-1; possible D gene TRBD2, 7 bases. Trimming removed 4 bases at V and 5 bases at J, with 22 bases between. The germline V gene encodes CDR1 SGDLS and CDR2 YYNGEE. This CDR3 region has 17 residues. CDR3 DNA: TGTGCCAGCAGCCTCCCCACTGGCGGGGGCCCCAACAATGAGCAGTTCTTC. It yields the protein CASSLPTGGGPNNEQFF.

This clonotype was seen ten or more times. The chain uses TRBV7-8 and TRBJ2-5, with 8 bases lining up with TRBD2. The trim removed 10 bases at V and 5 bases at J, leaving 15 bases unmatched. Germline CDR1 is SGHVS and CDR2 is FQNEAQ. This CDR3 has 15 amino acids. Here the CDR3 DNA reads TGTGCCAACTCTTACGGAGCGGGAGCAGGGGAGACCCAGTACTTC. This gives the protein CANSYGAGAGETQYF.

This chain connects TRBV12-3 or TRBV12-4 to TRBJ1-1; no definite D call. Trimming shortened V by 3 bases and J by 4 bases, and 18 bases separated the two germline ends. The CDR3 loop spans 16 amino acids. DNA for the CDR3: TGTGCCAGCAGTTTTTGTCTGAGCGCGGAATGCACTGAAGCTTTCTTT. Translation: CASSFCLSAECTEAFF.

Concerning this clonotype: The junction shows a germline mismatch at one end, possibly a read error. The V call is TRBV12-3 or TRBV12-4, the J call TRBJ2-1, with 11 bases identical to TRBD2. CDR3 length: 13 residues. The CDR3 DNA reads as TGTGCCAGCAGTGTAGCGGGAGGGAATGAGCAGTTCTTC. Its translation: CASSVAGGNEQFF.